Below are 26 T cell receptor beta chains sequenced from a single sample in a study of T-cell reconstitution after alpha-beta-depleted transplantation in children (dated by TCRdb to 2015 to 2016). Receptors were amplified or captured by PCR. The instrument was an Illumina HiSeq 2500. Molecular barcoding was employed in the preparation of TCR libraries, with unique molecular identifiers being used to normalize TCRbeta repertoire quantification. The raw public reads went through TCRdb reprocessing: fastp at Q25, MiXCR clone calling, in-frame beta chains kept. CDR3 protein duplicates are merged, each entry listing the most common genes and DNA. The sample includes 200,000 to 250,000 distinct CDR3 sequences, with about a tenth observed a single time. Jointly, the top ten make up 25% to 30% of the sample. Read against the paper, the sample's treatment or condition label means: allogeneic hematopoietic cell transplantation with graft depleted of TCRalphabeta T cells and CD19 B cells.

The sample in question was PBMCs, obtained before TCRalphabeta/CD19-depleted stem cell transplant. The receptors come from a child younger than two with acute myeloid leukemia, due to receive a stem cell transplant.

This clonotype came up many times. This chain links TRBV28 with TRBJ1-1, with D possibly matching TRBD1 (6 bases). Germline CDR1 reads MDHEN; CDR2 reads SYDVKM. The length of the CDR3 is 13 residues. The V and J ends lost 8 bases and 0 bases respectively, with 10 bases between them. For the CDR3, the DNA is TGTGCCAGCGCGGGACATATGAACACTGAAGCTTTCTTT. This translates into CASAGHMNTEAFF.

The chain is built from TRBV4-2 and TRBJ2-5, with 8 bases matching TRBD2. V shed 0 bases and J 5 bases; nucleotides not matched to a gene: 5. This CDR3 is built from 15 residues. Germline assignment: CDR1 LGHNA and CDR2 YNFKEQ. The CDR3 loop is CASSQEGTRGETQYF. The CDR3 DNA sequence: TGTGCCAGCAGCCAAGAAGGGACTAGAGGGGAGACCCAGTACTTC.

This clonotype appeared a few times. The V and J genes are TRBV24-1 and TRBJ2-5; tentatively, D is TRBD1 (6 bases). The length of the CDR3 is 15 residues. Trimming shortened V by 5 bases and J by 1 base, and 13 bases separated the two germline ends. Germline V CDR1 and CDR2: KGHDR, SFDVKD. CDR3 in amino acids: CATSGGHLGQETQYF. The DNA of the CDR3 is TGTGCCACCAGTGGGGGACATTTAGGCCAAGAGACCCAGTACTTC.

This clonotype was detected many times. The CDR3 DNA reads as TGTGCCAGCAGTTACTCGGGACTAGCGGGAGGGGGGCAAGAGACCCAGTACTTC. It translates to CASSYSGLAGGGQETQYF. V usage is TRBV6-5 and J usage is TRBJ2-5; 16 bases agree with TRBD2. CDR1 and CDR2 from the germline V gene are MNHEY and SVGAGI. V lost 0 bases to trimming and J lost 2 bases; unmatched junction nucleotides: 3. This CDR3 spans 18 amino acids.

This clonotype has at least ten counts. The gene calls are TRBV7-7 and TRBJ2-5; D possibly matches TRBD1 or TRBD2 (6 bases each). Germline V gene lookup returns CDR1 SSHAT and CDR2 FNYEAQ (reference sequence). This CDR3 region has 18 residues. V lost 3 bases and J lost 4, with 24 bases in between. The CDR3 loop is CASSLGSRGGGGGETQYF. CDR3 sequence (DNA): TGTGCCAGCAGCTTGGGAAGTCGAGGTGGAGGGGGAGGAGAGACCCAGTACTTC.

This clonotype was recorded at least ten times. The chain joins TRBV3-1 to TRBJ1-1; D is perhaps TRBD1 (5 bases). There are 14 residues in the CDR3. Trimming pared 5 bases from V and 3 bases from J, leaving 13 bases between. Per the germline V gene, CDR1 is LGHDT and CDR2 is YNNKEL (reference sequence). DNA for the CDR3: TGTGCCAGCAGCACCGGGACGGGATACACTGAAGCTTTCTTT. Its protein is CASSTGTGYTEAFF.

The chain recombines TRBV7-2 with TRBJ2-1; D might be TRBD2 (5 bases). Germline V gene lookup returns CDR1 SGHTA and CDR2 FQGNSA. CDR3 length: 15 amino acids. V was pared by 10 bases and J by 5 bases, with 21 bases between. CDR3 DNA sequence: TGTGCCACCGAGGACTCGACCATAAAGGACAATGAGCAGTTCTTC. Translated: CATEDSTIKDNEQFF.

This clonotype came up a few times. The V call is TRBV19, the J call TRBJ2-2, with D tentatively TRBD2 (5 bases). Trimming stripped 10 bases from V and 2 bases from J, with 17 bases between. Germline-derived CDR1 and CDR2 are LNHDA and SQIVND (reference sequence). The CDR3 extends over 15 amino acids. The CDR3 region is CATQQPSFNTGELFF. In DNA, the CDR3 is TGTGCCACCCAACAGCCTAGCTTTAACACCGGGGAGCTGTTTTTT.

This clonotype was seen ten or more times. This chain links TRBV6-2 or TRBV6-3 with TRBJ2-7, with D possibly being TRBD1 (6 bases). The germline gives CDR1 MNHEY, CDR2 SVGEGT. With 6 bases removed from V and 0 bases from J, the gap between germline ends came to 9 bases. This CDR3 spans 13 amino acids. The CDR3 nucleotides read TGTGCCAGCAGCCGGACAGCCTCCTACGAGCAGTACTTC. Translating gives CASSRTASYEQYF.

Many counts were recorded for this clonotype. The V call is TRBV20-1, the J call TRBJ2-1; D is possibly TRBD2 (7 bases). CDR1 is DFQATT and CDR2 is SNEGSKA in the germline V gene (reference sequence). Trimming left V 5 bases short and J 2 bases short, with 10 bases between. The CDR3 has 13 amino acids. CDR3 protein: CSAGGGPYNEQFF. In DNA form, the CDR3 reads TGCAGTGCTGGGGGGGGCCCCTACAATGAGCAGTTCTTC.

This clonotype has a count of ten or more. The V call is TRBV7-2, the J call TRBJ1-5; the D gene is possibly TRBD1 (6 bases). The CDR3 totals 13 residues. Deletions cut 3 bases from V and 10 bases from J, with 13 bases between. Germline V lookup: CDR1 SGHTA, CDR2 FQGNSA. The CDR3 DNA reads as TGTGCCAGCAGCTTGGGGACACTCCAACCCCAGCATTTT. Amino acid sequence: CASSLGTLQPQHF.

Comment on this clonotype: Since a much larger clone is just one base distant, this may be a read error. The J gene is TRBJ1-2, the V gene TRBV4-2; D may be TRBD1 (6 bases). This CDR3 is built from 17 residues. The germline gives CDR1 LGHNA, CDR2 YNFKEQ. V lost 8 bases and J lost 6, with 28 bases in between. The CDR3 here is CASGPPGPGAPADGYTF. The DNA for the CDR3 is TGTGCCAGCGGCCCCCCGGGGCCAGGGGCCCCGGCCGATGGCTACACCTTC.

This clonotype was seen at least ten times. The rearrangement links TRBV20-1 to TRBJ2-7, with D unclear. Germline values: CDR1 DFQATT, CDR2 SNEGSKA (reference sequence). Deletions cut 2 bases from V and 3 bases from J, with 11 bases between. The CDR3 spans 13 residues. CDR3 coding DNA: TGCAGTGCTAGAATGGCCGGATTCTACGAGCAGTACTTC. Amino acids: CSARMAGFYEQYF.

This chain links TRBV19 with TRBJ2-2; 7 bases line up with TRBD2. This CDR3 is built from 12 residues. The trim removed 7 bases at V and 7 bases at J, leaving 3 bases unmatched. Germline CDR1 is LNHDA and CDR2 is SQIVND (reference sequence). CDR3 in amino acids: CASNGGGGELFF. The CDR3 DNA reads TGTGCCAGTAATGGCGGGGGCGGGGAGCTGTTTTTT.

There are a few counts of this clonotype. One end of the junction does not line up with germline, which may come from a read error. The rearrangement links TRBV28 to TRBJ2-3, with 11 bases fitting TRBD2. CDR1 and CDR2 from the germline V gene are MDHEN and SYDVKM. The CDR3 contains 16 residues. The CDR3 DNA reads TGTGCCAACAGTTTAGGGACTAGCGGCTACACAGATACGCAGTATTTT. This codes for CANSLGTSGYTDTQYF.

This clonotype was seen repeatedly, ten times or more. This chain joins TRBV29-1 and TRBJ2-7; maybe TRBD1 (5 bases). V lost 4 bases and J 1 base, leaving 11 bases between the germline ends. CDR3 length: 13 residues. Germline V gene sequence: CDR1 SQVTM, CDR2 ANQGSEA. CDR3 nucleotide sequence: TGCAGCGTTGGACAGAGGCCGTCCTACGAGCAGTACTTC. Translation gives CSVGQRPSYEQYF.

As for this clonotype: This may come from a read error, since a much larger clone is one base off. The chain combines TRBV3-1 with TRBJ1-5, with D possibly matching TRBD1 (5 bases). Germline V CDR1 and CDR2: LGHDT, YNNKEL (reference sequence). V was shortened by 4 bases and J by 6 bases, with 13 bases between the two germline ends. The CDR3 has 14 amino acids. The CDR3 is CASSLGAGLQPQHF. The CDR3 DNA reads as TGTGCCAGCAGCCTAGGGGCAGGTCTTCAGCCCCAGCATTTT.

This clonotype showed up many times. The V gene is TRBV29-1, the J gene TRBJ2-5; possible D gene TRBD2, 7 bases. In germline, CDR1 is SQVTM, CDR2 ANQGSEA. The CDR3 extends over 15 amino acids. Between the trimmed V and J ends, which lost 4 bases and 1 base, there was a span of 16 bases. CDR3 loop: CSVASLAGAQETQYF. The CDR3 bases are TGCAGCGTTGCGTCCCTGGCGGGGGCCCAAGAGACCCAGTACTTC.

The chain recombines TRBV28 with TRBJ2-6, with D possibly being TRBD1 (6 bases). The CDR3 is 15 residues long. Between the trimmed V and J ends, which lost 3 bases and 2 bases, there was a span of 8 bases. Germline CDR1 is MDHEN and CDR2 is SYDVKM. The chain's CDR3 is CASSLGATGANVLTF. The CDR3 DNA is TGTGCCAGCAGTTTGGGGGCTACTGGGGCCAACGTCCTGACTTTC.

This clonotype was recorded a few times. The chain combines TRBV20-1 with TRBJ2-7, with 11 bases matching TRBD2. Germline CDR1 DFQATT, CDR2 SNEGSKA (reference sequence). V shed 6 bases, J shed 2 bases, and the junction held 9 bases outside the gene matches. The CDR3 totals 15 residues. CDR3 sequence reads: CSAFIVAGGTYEQYF. The CDR3 DNA reads as TGCAGTGCGTTCATCGTAGCGGGGGGGACCTACGAGCAGTACTTC.

This clonotype was seen at least ten times. The chain joins TRBV20-1 to TRBJ2-3; possible D gene TRBD2, 6 bases. The CDR3 has 14 residues. Germline V gene lookup returns CDR1 DFQATT and CDR2 SNEGSKA (reference sequence). The V end lost 6 bases, the J end lost 0 bases, and 13 bases lay between the germline ends. CDR3 protein: CSARLESSTDTQYF. The CDR3 nucleotides are TGCAGTGCCAGACTAGAGTCTAGCACAGATACGCAGTATTTT.

This clonotype was observed many times. The CDR3 DNA is TGCGCCAGCGGAGGACTAGCGGCCACGAGCTCCTACAATGAGCAGTTCTTC. Protein product: CASGGLAATSSYNEQFF. The genes are TRBV5-1 and TRBJ2-1, with 10 bases that match TRBD2. The J segment lost 0 bases and the V segment lost 7 bases, leaving 10 bases of the junction unmatched. Germline lookup yields CDR1 SGHRS and CDR2 YFSETQ. The CDR3 has 17 amino acids.

The table lists this clonotype with many counts. The rearrangement uses TRBV7-3 and TRBJ1-1; D is unclear. The CDR3 runs to 13 residues. In germline, CDR1 is SGHTA, CDR2 FQGTGA. Between the trimmed V and J ends, which lost 2 bases and 4 bases, there was a span of 8 bases. The chain's CDR3 is CASSLSAATEAFF. The CDR3 DNA sequence: TGTGCCAGCAGCTTATCGGCAGCCACTGAAGCTTTCTTT.

This clonotype was counted many times. The chain employs TRBV15 and TRBJ1-4, with no clear D. Germline CDR1 and CDR2: LNHNV and YYDKDF (reference sequence). The CDR3 consists of 16 residues. Trimming stripped 0 bases from V and 0 bases from J, with 8 bases between. Here the CDR3 reads CATSRDERATNEKLFF. CDR3 nucleotide sequence: TGTGCCACCAGCAGAGATGAGAGAGCAACTAATGAAAAACTGTTTTTT.

This clonotype was seen at least ten times. The chain employs TRBV3-1 and TRBJ1-1; unclear D gene. The germline CDR1 and CDR2 sequences are LGHDT and YNNKEL (reference sequence). The CDR3 totals 15 residues. V lost 0 bases and J 3 bases, leaving 11 bases between the germline ends. As DNA, the CDR3 is TGTGCCAGCAGCCAAGATAGAGGGATCTACACTGAAGCTTTCTTT. This sequence encodes CASSQDRGIYTEAFF.

This clonotype was recorded at least ten times. Written as DNA, the CDR3 is TGCAGTGCTACTAGCGGGAGAGAGACCCAGTACTTC. Protein: CSATSGRETQYF. This chain uses TRBV20-1 with TRBJ2-5; 10 bases match TRBD2. CDR1 and CDR2 from the germline V gene are DFQATT and SNEGSKA (reference sequence). The J segment lost 4 bases and the V segment lost 4 bases, leaving 0 bases of the junction unmatched. CDR3 length: 12 amino acids.